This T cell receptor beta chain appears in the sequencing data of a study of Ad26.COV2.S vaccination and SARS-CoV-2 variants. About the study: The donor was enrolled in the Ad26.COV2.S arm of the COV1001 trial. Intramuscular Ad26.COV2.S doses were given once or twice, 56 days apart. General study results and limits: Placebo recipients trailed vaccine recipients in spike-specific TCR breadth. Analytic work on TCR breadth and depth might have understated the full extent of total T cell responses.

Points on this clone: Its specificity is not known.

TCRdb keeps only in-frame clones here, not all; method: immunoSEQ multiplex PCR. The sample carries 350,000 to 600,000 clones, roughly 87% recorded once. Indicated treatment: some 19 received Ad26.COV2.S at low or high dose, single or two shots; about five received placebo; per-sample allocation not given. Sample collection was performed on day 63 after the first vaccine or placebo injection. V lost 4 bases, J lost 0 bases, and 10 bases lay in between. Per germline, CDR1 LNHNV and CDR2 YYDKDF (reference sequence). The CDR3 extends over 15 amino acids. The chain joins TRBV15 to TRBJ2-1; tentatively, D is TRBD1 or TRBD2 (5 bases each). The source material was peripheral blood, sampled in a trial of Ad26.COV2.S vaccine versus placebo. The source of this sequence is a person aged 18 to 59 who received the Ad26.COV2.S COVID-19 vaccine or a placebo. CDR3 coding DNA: TGTGCCACCAGCATCGGGACGATCTCCTACAATGAGCAGTTCTTC. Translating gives CATSIGTISYNEQFF.